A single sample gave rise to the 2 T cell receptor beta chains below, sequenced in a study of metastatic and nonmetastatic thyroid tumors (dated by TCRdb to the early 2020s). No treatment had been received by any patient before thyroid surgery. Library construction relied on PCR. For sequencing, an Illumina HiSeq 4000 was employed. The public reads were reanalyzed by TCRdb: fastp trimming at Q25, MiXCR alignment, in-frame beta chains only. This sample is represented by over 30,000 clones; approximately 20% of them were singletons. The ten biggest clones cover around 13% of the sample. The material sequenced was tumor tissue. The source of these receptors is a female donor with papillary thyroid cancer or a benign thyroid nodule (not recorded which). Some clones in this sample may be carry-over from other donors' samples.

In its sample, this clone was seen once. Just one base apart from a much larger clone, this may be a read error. CDR3 amino acids: CASSSSGGWNTESFF. CDR3 nucleotide sequence: TGCGCCAGCAGCAGTTCAGGGGGCTGGAACACTGAATCTTTCTTT. V is TRBV5-1 and J is TRBJ1-1; TRBD1 matches at 8 bases. Germline assignment: CDR1 SGHRS and CDR2 YFSETQ. This CDR3 is 15 amino acids long.

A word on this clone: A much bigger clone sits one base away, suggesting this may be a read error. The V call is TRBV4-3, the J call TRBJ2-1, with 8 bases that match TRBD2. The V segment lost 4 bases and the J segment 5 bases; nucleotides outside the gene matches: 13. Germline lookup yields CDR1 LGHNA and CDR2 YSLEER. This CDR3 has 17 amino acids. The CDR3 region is CASSRYNGGGSNNEQFF. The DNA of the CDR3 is TGCGCCAGCAGCCGATACAACGGCGGGGGGTCAAACAATGAGCAGTTCTTC.